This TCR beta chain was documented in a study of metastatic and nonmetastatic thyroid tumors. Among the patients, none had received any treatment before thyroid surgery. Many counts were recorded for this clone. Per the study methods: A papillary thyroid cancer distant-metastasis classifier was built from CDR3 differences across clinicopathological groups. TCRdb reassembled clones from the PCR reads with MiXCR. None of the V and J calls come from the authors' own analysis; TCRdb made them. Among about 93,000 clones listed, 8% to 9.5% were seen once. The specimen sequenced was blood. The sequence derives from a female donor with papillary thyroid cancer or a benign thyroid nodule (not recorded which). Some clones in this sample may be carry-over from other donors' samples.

The CDR3 here is CASSLGTDYEQYF. The CDR3 bases are TGTGCCAGCAGTTTGGGGACAGACTACGAGCAGTACTTC. The V call is TRBV28, the J call TRBJ2-7; TRBD1 agrees at 7 bases. With V trimmed by 3 bases and J by 3 bases, 2 bases remained unmatched. The CDR3 extends over 13 amino acids. CDR1 and CDR2 (germline): MDHEN, SYDVKM.